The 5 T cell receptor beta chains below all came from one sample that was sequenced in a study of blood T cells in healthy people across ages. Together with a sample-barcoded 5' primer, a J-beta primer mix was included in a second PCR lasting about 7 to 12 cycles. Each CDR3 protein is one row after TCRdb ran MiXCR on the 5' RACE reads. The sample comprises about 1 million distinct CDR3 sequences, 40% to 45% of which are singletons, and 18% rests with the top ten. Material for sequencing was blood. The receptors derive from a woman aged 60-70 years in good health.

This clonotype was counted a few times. The CDR3: CASTGETSGRRDTQYF. CDR3 bases: TGTGCCAGCACCGGGGAGACTAGCGGGAGGAGGGATACGCAGTATTTT. The rearrangement joins TRBV25-1 to TRBJ2-3, with TRBD2 matching 13 bases. The CDR3 loop spans 16 amino acids. Germline lookup yields CDR1 MGHDK and CDR2 SYGVNS. Germline trimming cut 7 bases from V and 6 bases from J; bases unmatched to any gene: 10.

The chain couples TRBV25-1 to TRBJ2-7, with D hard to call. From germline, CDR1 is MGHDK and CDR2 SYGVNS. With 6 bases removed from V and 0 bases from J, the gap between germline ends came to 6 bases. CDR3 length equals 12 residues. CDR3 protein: CASRDISYEQYF. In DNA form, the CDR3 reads TGTGCCAGCAGAGACATCTCCTACGAGCAGTACTTC.

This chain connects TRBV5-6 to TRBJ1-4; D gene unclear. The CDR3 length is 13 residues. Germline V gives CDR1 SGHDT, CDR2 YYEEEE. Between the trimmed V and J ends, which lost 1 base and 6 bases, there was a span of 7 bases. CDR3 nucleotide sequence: TGTGCCAGCAGCTTGCCCGGGGATGAAAAACTGTTTTTT. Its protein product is CASSLPGDEKLFF.

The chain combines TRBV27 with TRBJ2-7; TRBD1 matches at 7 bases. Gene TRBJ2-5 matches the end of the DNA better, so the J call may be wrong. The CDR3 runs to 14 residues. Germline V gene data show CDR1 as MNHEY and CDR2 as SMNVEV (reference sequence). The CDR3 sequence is CASSSGQPPLTQYF. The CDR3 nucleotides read TGTGCCAGCAGTTCGGGACAGCCACCCTTGACCCAGTACTTC.

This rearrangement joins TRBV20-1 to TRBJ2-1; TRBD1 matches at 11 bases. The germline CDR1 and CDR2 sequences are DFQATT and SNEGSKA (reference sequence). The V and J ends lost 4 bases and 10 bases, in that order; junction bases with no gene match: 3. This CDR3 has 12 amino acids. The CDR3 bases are TGCAGTGCTATGGACAGGGGGCTAGAGCAGTTCTTC. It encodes CSAMDRGLEQFF.